This T cell receptor (beta chain) derives from a study of cytomegalovirus exposure and HLA in healthy donors. This clone was picked up one time. Its specificity is not known. Regarding the study as a whole: A cluster of highly shared sequence variants was likely a sequencing artifact. The Asian-associated ancestry cluster reportedly had fewer N-insertions than the approximately 650-donor mean in a later analysis.

This cohort consisted of healthy bone marrow donors. CDR1 SGHNT and CDR2 YYREEE come from the germline V gene (reference sequence). This CDR3 contains 14 residues. The V gene end was trimmed by 3 bases and the J gene end by 2 bases; junction bases not matched to a gene: 3. Vbeta (60) and Jbeta (13) primers were used in the PCR. TCRdb's table, derived via immunoSEQ multiplex PCR, lists solely in-frame clones and lacks some. The data show fewer than 150,000 clones, 75% to 85% seen once. The clonotype originates from a man between 40 and 49 years old in good health and CMV-seronegative. Sample: PBMCs. V is TRBV5-4 and J is TRBJ2-7; 9 bases are a match to TRBD1. The CDR3 is CASSSGTGTYEQYF. CDR3 sequence (DNA): TGTGCCAGCAGCTCAGGGACAGGGACCTACGAGCAGTACTTC.